This TCR beta chain was profiled in a study of T cell changes during pregnancy in multiple sclerosis. With 4 bases clipped from V and 4 bases from J, the junction kept 4 bases outside the gene matches. The length of the CDR3 is 14 residues. Germline CDR1 reads LNHDA; CDR2 reads SQIVND (reference sequence). Assay: immunoSEQ multiplex PCR; the TCRdb copy retains only in-frame clones and omits some. The sample has roughly 39,000 clones, about 93% seen once; the top ten hold more than 0.3%. The TCR comes from a female donor in good health, enrolled as a control in a pregnancy study. The chain carries TRBV19 and TRBJ1-2, with 9 positions matching TRBD1. Sample: CD4+ T cells from peripheral blood mononuclear cells, taken after pregnancy. CDR3 DNA sequence: TGTGCCAGTAGTACCACAGGGGGCATCTATGGCTACACCTTC. Amino acids: CASSTTGGIYGYTF.